This entry features one T cell receptor (beta chain) sequence. There are 14 residues in the CDR3. The ends were cut back, 1 base at V and 5 bases at J, with 9 bases in the middle. CDR1 MNHEY and CDR2 SMNVEV come from the germline V gene (reference sequence). Reverse transcription of roughly 0.45 to 1 ug RNA used random hexamers. TCRdb called the immunoSEQ multiplex PCR reads again in MiXCR, with one record for every CDR3 protein. The sample holds around 280,000 distinct CDR3 sequences, around 84% seen once. This entry is derived from a study of CD8 T cells in Susac syndrome. This receptor was identified in a human donor with multiple sclerosis. The J gene is TRBJ1-5, the V gene TRBV27, with a weak D call TRBD1 (6 bases). Sequenced: CD8+ T cells from PBMCs. The DNA for the CDR3 is TGTGCCAGCAGTTTATTGGCAGGGGATCAGCCCCAGCATTTT. Encoded protein: CASSLLAGDQPQHF.